The next 28 T cell receptor beta chains were all read from a single sample in a study of graft-versus-host responses after intestinal transplantation. Their recognized antigens are unknown. Method: immunoSEQ multiplex PCR; TCRdb's copy keeps in-frame clones and lacks some. The data hold about 70,000 clones, with 90% observed a single time. The source material was unstimulated CD8+ T cells sorted from spleen or lymph node cells, sampled before intestinal transplant. All receptors derive from a human donor who received an intestinal transplant.

The rearrangement joins TRBV7-8 to TRBJ2-1; 14 bases map to TRBD2. CDR1 and CDR2 from the germline V gene are SGHVS and FQNEAQ. CDR3 length: 19 residues. J lost 4 bases, V lost 5 bases, and 13 bases had no gene match. CDR3 DNA sequence: TGTGCCAGCAGCCTCACGGGACTAGCGGGGGCCGGGATTTACAATGAGCAGTTCTTC. Its translation: CASSLTGLAGAGIYNEQFF. The full variable domain, in which reference TRBV7-8 and TRBJ2-1 provide the parts outside the CDR3, is GAGVSQSPRYKVAKRGQDVALRCDPISGHVSLFWYQQALGQGPEFLTYFQNEAQLDKSGLPSDRFFAERPEGSVSTLKIQRTQQEDSAVYLCASSLTGLAGAGIYNEQFFGPGTRLTVL.

The chain has TRBV6-5 and TRBJ1-4; a weak D match, TRBD1 (5 bases). V lost 5 bases and J lost 7, with 11 bases in between. The CDR3 has 13 residues. The germline gives CDR1 MNHEY, CDR2 SVGAGI. For the CDR3, the DNA is TGTGCCAGCAGTGATTCGGGGGGTGAAAAACTGTTTTTT. Amino acid sequence: CASSDSGGEKLFF.

As concerns this clone: Compared with germline, one end of the junction differs, possibly owing to a read error. The same CDR3 arises from other DNA sequences in this sample as well. The chain couples TRBV9 to TRBJ1-4, with D tentatively TRBD1 (6 bases). The CDR3 has 15 amino acids. CDR1 and CDR2 (germline): SGDLS, YYNGEE. The CDR3 protein is CASSTDQGFGEKLFF. CDR3 coding DNA: TGCGCCAGCAGCACCGACCAGGGGTTCGGTGAAAAACTGTTTTTT.

This clone is judged medium-sized (0.01 to 0.1%). This sequence joins TRBV6-5 and TRBJ1-3; 7 nucleotides line up with TRBD1. This CDR3 contains 14 residues. Germline values: CDR1 MNHEY, CDR2 SVGAGI. The J segment lost 4 bases and the V segment lost 8 bases, leaving 8 bases of the junction unmatched. The DNA for the CDR3 is TGTGCCAGCTCACTTGGGACAGCAGGAAACACCATATATTTT. Its translation: CASSLGTAGNTIYF.

The rearrangement links TRBV6-5 to TRBJ2-1; D perhaps matches TRBD2 (6 bases). Looked up from germline, CDR1 is MNHEY and CDR2 is SVGAGI. V was shortened by 6 bases and J by 6 bases, with 9 bases between the two germline ends. The CDR3 length is 12 residues. The CDR3, as DNA: TGTGCCAGCAGCCTGGGGGGCAATGAGCAGTTCTTC. Translating it yields CASSLGGNEQFF.

This chain joins TRBV18 and TRBJ1-2, with D unclear. The germline gives CDR1 KGHSH, CDR2 LQKENI. The V gene lost 3 bases and the J gene lost 2 bases, with 19 bases spanning the gap. CDR3 length: 17 amino acids. This CDR3 reads CASSPSALTEPNYGYTF. CDR3 DNA sequence: TGTGCCAGCTCACCTTCGGCTCTTACAGAACCAAACTATGGCTACACCTTC.

The genes are TRBV6-5 and TRBJ1-2; TRBD1 aligns across 12 bases. J gave up 8 bases and V 7 bases, and 8 bases lay outside the gene matches. The germline V gene has CDR1 MNHEY and CDR2 SVGAGI. This CDR3 region has 14 residues. DNA for the CDR3: TGTGCCAGCACCACCGAGGGGACAGGGGGCGGCTACACCTTC. This translates into CASTTEGTGGGYTF.

The chain carries TRBV23-1 and TRBJ1-4, with D uncertain. TRBV23-1 is an ORF, and what it does is uncertain. Trimming took 1 base from V and 4 from J, leaving 13 bases between them. The CDR3 sequence is 16 residues long. CDR3 nucleotides: TGCGCCAGCAGTCAATTGGAGGGCTTGGTTAATGAAAAACTGTTTTTT. This encodes CASSQLEGLVNEKLFF.

This chain joins TRBV7-9 and TRBJ2-2, with D perhaps matching TRBD2 (5 bases). Germline-derived CDR1 and CDR2 are SEHNR and FQNEAQ (reference sequence). The V and J ends lost 4 bases and 6 bases respectively, with 9 bases between them. The CDR3 has 13 residues. CDR3: CASSSPGSGELFF. In DNA form, the CDR3 reads TGTGCCAGCAGCTCCCCGGGGTCCGGGGAGCTGTTTTTT.

This clone was seen just once. V gene TRBV27 combines with J gene TRBJ2-7; D not resolved. The CDR3 contains 14 residues. Deletions cut 4 bases from V and 0 bases from J, with 10 bases between. The V gene's germline CDR1 is MNHEY and CDR2 SMNVEV (reference sequence). The DNA of the CDR3 is TGTGCCAGCAGTTCAACATCCGCCTCCTACGAGCAGTACTTC. This gives the protein CASSSTSASYEQYF.

The chain uses TRBV4-2 and TRBJ2-1; maybe TRBD1 (5 bases). V shed 10 bases and J shed 4 bases, with 11 bases lying between them. In germline, CDR1 is LGHNA, CDR2 YNFKEQ. The CDR3 runs to 12 residues. The CDR3 sequence: CATGQAYNEQFF. CDR3 nucleotides: TGTGCCACCGGACAAGCTTACAATGAGCAGTTCTTC.

V and J are TRBV5-4 and TRBJ2-2; a possible D gene is TRBD1 (6 bases). CDR1 and CDR2 from the germline V gene are SGHNT and YYREEE (reference sequence). This CDR3 is built from 14 residues. Trimming stripped 4 bases from V and 7 bases from J, with 14 bases between. CDR3 in DNA: TGTGCCAGCAGCGGGACATCGGTGAACGGGGAGCTGTTTTTT. Residues: CASSGTSVNGELFF. The full variable domain, completed using reference TRBV5-4 and TRBJ2-2, is ETGVTQSPTHLIKTRGQQVTLRCSSQSGHNTVSWYQQALGQGPQFIFQYYREEENGRGNFPPRFSGLQFPNYSSELNVNALELDDSALYLCASSGTSVNGELFFGEGSRLTVL.

The CDR3 DNA is TGTGCCAGCAGCTTACAGGGTGCCAAGACTCACTCTGGAAACACCATATATTTT. It specifies CASSLQGAKTHSGNTIYF. The V call is TRBV11-2, the J call TRBJ1-3; maybe TRBD1 (5 bases). The CDR3 extends over 18 amino acids. V lost 2 bases and J lost 0, with 17 bases in between. The germline CDR1 and CDR2 sequences are SGHAT and FQNNGV.

This clone was seen a few times. Other nucleotide sequences from this sample produce the same CDR3. The genes are TRBV9 and TRBJ1-1, with D perhaps TRBD1 (5 bases). In germline, CDR1 is SGDLS, CDR2 YYNGEE. The V gene lost 0 bases and the J gene lost 4 bases, with 7 bases spanning the gap. The CDR3 is 13 residues long. In nucleotides, the CDR3 is TGTGCCAGCAGCGTAGGAGACAGCACTGAAGCTTTCTTT. It specifies CASSVGDSTEAFF.

The gene calls are TRBV10-3 and TRBJ1-1; tentatively, D is TRBD1 (6 bases). Germline CDR1 reads ENHRY; CDR2 reads SYGVKD. V lost 2 bases, J lost 8 bases, and 9 bases lay in between. The CDR3 loop spans 12 amino acids. The CDR3 bases are TGTGCCATCAGTGAGGGGGGGGCCGAAGCTTTCTTT. Translated, it gives CAISEGGAEAFF.

As DNA, the CDR3 is TGTGCCAGCAGTGAACAGGGGAGCGGCTCCTACGAGCAGTACTTC. Amino acid sequence: CASSEQGSGSYEQYF. The chain recombines TRBV6-1 with TRBJ2-7, with D possibly matching TRBD1 (6 bases). The V end was cut by 2 bases, the J end by 0 bases, with 11 bases between. The CDR3 spans 15 residues. The germline V gene has CDR1 MNHNS and CDR2 SASEGT.

The chain uses TRBV11-2 and TRBJ1-1; no reliable D call. The CDR3 loop spans 11 amino acids. The V and J ends lost 8 bases and 1 base respectively, with 5 bases between them. CDR1 and CDR2 from the germline V gene are SGHAT and FQNNGV. The CDR3 DNA is TGTGCCAGCCACTCGAACACTGAAGCTTTCTTT. It is translated as CASHSNTEAFF. Drawing the rest from reference TRBV11-2 and TRBJ1-1, the complete variable domain is EAGVAQSPRYKIIEKRQSVAFWCNPISGHATLYWYQQILGQGPKLLIQFQNNGVVDDSQLPKDRFSAERLKGVDSTLKIQPAKLEDSAVYLCASHSNTEAFFGQGTRLTVV.

As DNA, the CDR3 is TGTGCCAGCAGCACTCCCCGACAGAGGAACACTGAAGCTTTCTTT. As protein: CASSTPRQRNTEAFF. The gene calls are TRBV9 and TRBJ1-1; tentatively, D is TRBD1 (5 bases). CDR1 and CDR2 (germline): SGDLS, YYNGEE. Trimming shortened V by 4 bases and J by 1 base, and 14 bases separated the two germline ends. The CDR3 sequence is 15 residues long.

Only one count was recorded for this clone. The gene calls are TRBV2 and TRBJ2-7, with D hard to call. The germline V gene encodes CDR1 SNHLY and CDR2 FYNNEI. This CDR3 region has 14 residues. V was shortened by 5 bases and J by 2 bases, with 13 bases between the two germline ends. CDR3 in DNA: TGTGCCAGCAGTCCCCCACTCCCTCCCTACGAGCAGTACTTC. As protein: CASSPPLPPYEQYF.

The rearrangement links TRBV13 to TRBJ2-1; D is possibly TRBD2 (6 bases). This CDR3 is built from 16 residues. Trimming took 5 bases from V and 2 from J, leaving 16 bases between them. CDR1 and CDR2 (germline): PRHDT, FYEKMQ (reference sequence). The CDR3 reads CASSGKASDPYNEQFF. The CDR3 nucleotides are TGTGCCAGCAGCGGCAAGGCTAGCGACCCCTACAATGAGCAGTTCTTC.

The chain has TRBV4-1 and TRBJ2-2, with a possible D match to TRBD2 (6 bases). Germline values: CDR1 MGHRA, CDR2 YSYEKL. Trimming shortened V by 0 bases and J by 0 bases, and 14 bases separated the two germline ends. The CDR3 covers 18 residues. The CDR3 spells CASSQEGVGLPNTGELFF. The DNA of the CDR3 is TGCGCCAGCAGCCAAGAGGGGGTCGGACTACCGAACACCGGGGAGCTGTTTTTT.

The chain has TRBV6-5 and TRBJ1-2; TRBD1 agrees at 7 bases. The V gene's germline CDR1 is MNHEY and CDR2 SVGAGI. V shed 5 bases and J 7 bases; nucleotides not matched to a gene: 7. The CDR3 totals 13 residues. CDR3 nucleotides: TGTGCCAGCAGTCAGGACAGGTTCGGTGGCTACACCTTC. Protein product: CASSQDRFGGYTF.

The V gene is TRBV2, the J gene TRBJ2-7; D is possibly TRBD2 (6 bases). From germline, CDR1 is SNHLY and CDR2 FYNNEI. V was pared by 1 base and J by 5 bases, with 9 bases between. This CDR3 spans 13 amino acids. CDR3 protein: CASSEVGGDEQYF. CDR3 DNA sequence: TGTGCCAGCAGTGAAGTAGGAGGGGACGAGCAGTACTTC. Filled out from reference TRBV2 and TRBJ2-7, the complete variable domain reads EPEVTQTPSHQVTQMGQEVILRCVPISNHLYFYWYRQILGQKVEFLVSFYNNEISEKSEIFDDQFSVERPDGSNFTLKIRSTKLEDSAMYFCASSEVGGDEQYFGPGTRLTVT.

This chain links TRBV19 with TRBJ1-6, with D uncertain. CDR3 length: 14 amino acids. Trimming pared 7 bases from V and 6 bases from J, leaving 13 bases between. Germline CDR1 reads LNHDA; CDR2 reads SQIVND (reference sequence). This chain's CDR3 is CASTDGRSNSPLHF. In DNA, the CDR3 is TGTGCCAGTACCGACGGGAGATCTAATTCACCCCTCCACTTT.

This clone was seen only once. V usage is TRBV19 and J usage is TRBJ2-2; TRBD1 agrees at 10 bases. CDR1 LNHDA and CDR2 SQIVND come from the germline V gene (reference sequence). The CDR3 has 15 residues. The trim removed 6 bases at V and 7 bases at J, leaving 8 bases unmatched. The CDR3 here is CASSEDRGPIGELFF. CDR3 DNA sequence: TGTGCCAGTAGCGAAGACAGGGGGCCGATCGGGGAGCTGTTTTTT.

V usage is TRBV9 and J usage is TRBJ2-1; weak D call: TRBD2 (6 bases). With 4 bases removed from V and 14 bases from J, the gap between germline ends came to 16 bases. CDR3 length: 12 residues. Germline-derived CDR1 and CDR2 are SGDLS and YYNGEE. CDR3 residues: CASSPRGGEKFF. The DNA for the CDR3 is TGTGCCAGCAGCCCACGGGGAGGAGAAAAGTTCTTC.

The chain combines TRBV5-1 with TRBJ2-7; TRBD2 matches at 8 bases. The CDR3 runs 14 residues. From germline, CDR1 is SGHRS and CDR2 YFSETQ. The V and J ends lost 0 bases and 2 bases, in that order; junction bases with no gene match: 1. The CDR3 DNA reads as TGCGCCAGCAGCTTGGCTAGCGGGCCCTACGAGCAGTACTTC. Protein: CASSLASGPYEQYF.

The chain combines TRBV11-2 with TRBJ2-5; D might be TRBD1 (6 bases). This CDR3 contains 16 residues. Trimming stripped 5 bases from V and 4 bases from J, with 20 bases between. Germline CDR1 and CDR2: SGHAT and FQNNGV. The CDR3 nucleotides are TGTGCCAGCAGCCACACGCGCAGGGGTGTCGCAGAGACCCAGTACTTC. As protein: CASSHTRRGVAETQYF. Using reference TRBV11-2 and TRBJ2-5 for the parts outside the CDR3, the full variable domain is EAGVAQSPRYKIIEKRQSVAFWCNPISGHATLYWYQQILGQGPKLLIQFQNNGVVDDSQLPKDRFSAERLKGVDSTLKIQPAKLEDSAVYLCASSHTRRGVAETQYFGPGTRLLVL.